These T cell receptor beta chains were read from a single sample in a study of blood T cell repertoires in COVID-19. Sequencing was performed with immunoSEQ multiplex PCR; in TCRdb, only in-frame clones are kept and a portion is missing. The sample holds roughly 290,000 clones, roughly four fifths seen once. Sequencing was performed on peripheral blood. The receptors originated from a person aged 70 to 79 with COVID-19, enrolled during active disease. CDR3s include the opening cysteine and the closing phenylalanine or tryptophan. D genes are given only for firm matches. Rows may omit the clone size; those that give it use once, few, many or a size class.

size: NA
V: TRBV18
J: TRBJ1-1
D: NA
length: 13
CDR3: CASSETANTEAFF
DNA: TGTGCCAGCTCAGAGACAGCGAACACTGAAGCTTTCTTT

size: NA
V: TRBV2
J: TRBJ2-5
D: TRBD2
length: 15
CDR3: CASRETSGGQETQYF
DNA: TGTGCCAGCAGAGAGACTAGCGGGGGCCAAGAGACCCAGTACTTC

size: NA
V: TRBV7-6
J: TRBJ2-5
D: NA
length: 11
CDR3: CASSFSETQYF
DNA: TGTGCCAGCAGCTTTTCTGAGACCCAGTACTTC

size: NA
V: TRBV7-2
J: TRBJ2-7
D: TRBD1
length: 15
CDR3: CASSSWQGVVYEQYF
DNA: TGTGCCAGCAGCTCCTGGCAGGGGGTAGTGTACGAGCAGTACTTC

size: NA
V: TRBV2
J: TRBJ2-7
D: NA
length: 11
CDR3: CASSLTGFEVF
DNA: TGTGCCAGCAGTTTAACAGGTTTTGAGGTCTTC

size: NA
V: TRBV7-3
J: TRBJ2-3
D: TRBD2
length: 15
CDR3: CASSQASGRLDTQYF
DNA: TGTGCCAGCAGCCAGGCTAGCGGAAGATTAGATACGCAGTATTTT

size: NA
V: TRBV28
J: TRBJ1-3
D: TRBD1
length: 16
CDR3: CASSLPGQGSGNTIYF
DNA: TGTGCCAGCAGTTTACCGGGACAGGGGTCAGGAAACACCATATATTTT

size: NA
V: TRBV2
J: TRBJ2-1
D: NA
length: 13
CDR3: CASRGRYQGNQFF
DNA: TGTGCCAGCAGGGGGCGGTACCAGGGGAACCAGTTCTTC

size: NA
V: TRBV30
J: TRBJ1-3
D: NA
length: 13
CDR3: CAWEQGAGNTIYF
DNA: TGTGCCTGGGAACAGGGTGCGGGAAACACCATATATTTT

size: NA
V: TRBV5-5
J: TRBJ1-1
D: TRBD1
length: 14
CDR3: CASSSRTGNTEAFF
DNA: TGTGCCAGCAGCTCACGGACAGGTAACACTGAAGCTTTCTTT

size: NA
V: TRBV13
J: TRBJ2-3
D: TRBD2
length: 15
CDR3: CASSLGGGITDTQYF
DNA: TGTGCCAGCAGCTTAGGCGGGGGGATAACAGATACGCAGTATTTT

size: NA
V: TRBV5-4
J: TRBJ1-2
D: NA
length: 13
CDR3: CASSFGGNYGYTF
DNA: TGTGCCAGCAGCTTTGGGGGGAACTATGGCTACACCTTC

size: many
V: TRBV3-1/TRBV3-2
J: TRBJ2-7
D: NA
length: 20
CDR3: CASSQAGSRYGRDMSYEQYF
DNA: TGTGCCAGCAGCCAAGCGGGGTCAAGGTATGGGAGGGACATGTCCTACGAGCAGTACTTC

size: NA
V: TRBV30
J: TRBJ2-1
D: NA
length: 13
CDR3: CAWVQRVDNEQFF
DNA: TGTGCCTGGGTACAGCGGGTTGACAATGAGCAGTTCTTC

size: NA
V: TRBV3-1/TRBV3-2
J: TRBJ2-2
D: NA
length: 17
CDR3: CASSQAWKGANTGELFF
DNA: TGTGCCAGCAGCCAAGCCTGGAAGGGGGCGAACACCGGGGAGCTGTTTTTT

size: NA
V: TRBV12-2
J: TRBJ1-1
D: NA
length: 14
CDR3: CASRLGRLNTEAFF
DNA: TGTGCAAGTCGCTTAGGGAGATTGAACACTGAAGCTTTCTTT

size: NA
V: TRBV7-2
J: TRBJ1-6
D: TRBD1
length: 16
CDR3: CASSLGQGPKGSPLHF
DNA: TGTGCCAGCAGCCTAGGACAGGGCCCTAAGGGTTCACCCCTCCACTTT

size: NA
V: TRBV2
J: TRBJ2-3
D: TRBD1
length: 14
CDR3: CASTRDRYPDTQYF
DNA: TGTGCCAGCACCCGGGACAGGTATCCAGATACGCAGTATTTT

size: NA
V: TRBV7-2
J: TRBJ2-2
D: TRBD2
length: 17
CDR3: CASRTSGRASNTGELFF
DNA: TGTGCCAGCCGGACTAGCGGGAGGGCCTCGAACACCGGGGAGCTGTTTTTT

size: once
V: TRBV2
J: TRBJ2-4
D: NA
length: 15
CDR3: CASRLEGAGKNIQYF
DNA: TGTGCCAGCAGACTTGAGGGGGCGGGAAAAAACATTCAGTACTTC

size: NA
V: TRBV7-2
J: TRBJ2-3
D: NA
length: 14
CDR3: CASSLIGGTDTQYF
DNA: TGTGCCAGCAGCTTAATCGGGGGCACAGATACGCAGTATTTT

size: NA
V: TRBV10-3
J: TRBJ2-1
D: NA
length: 16
CDR3: CAISDPPGLIDNEQFF
DNA: TGTGCCATCAGTGATCCCCCCGGACTAATCGACAATGAGCAGTTCTTC

size: NA
V: TRBV15
J: TRBJ1-5
D: TRBD1
length: 15
CDR3: CATSREGQGTQPQHF
DNA: TGTGCCACCAGCAGAGAGGGACAGGGCACTCAGCCCCAGCATTTT

size: few
V: TRBV5-1
J: TRBJ1-1
D: NA
length: 12
CDR3: CASSSRGDEAFF
DNA: TGCGCCAGCAGCTCCCGGGGTGATGAAGCTTTCTTT

size: NA
V: TRBV7-2
J: TRBJ1-5
D: NA
length: 15
CDR3: CASSLSGDSNQPQHF
DNA: TGTGCCAGCAGCTTATCAGGGGATAGCAATCAGCCCCAGCATTTT

size: NA
V: TRBV29-1
J: TRBJ2-2
D: NA
length: 13
CDR3: CSVDRGFTGELFF
DNA: TGCAGCGTTGACAGGGGATTCACCGGGGAGCTGTTTTTT

size: NA
V: TRBV7-8
J: TRBJ1-1
D: NA
length: 13
CDR3: CASSSESNTEAFF
DNA: TGTGCCAGCAGCTCTGAGAGTAACACTGAAGCTTTCTTT

size: few
V: TRBV9
J: TRBJ1-2
D: NA
length: 14
CDR3: CASSVADTNYGYTF
DNA: TGTGCCAGCAGCGTCGCAGACACAAACTATGGCTACACCTTC

size: NA
V: TRBV5-4
J: TRBJ2-3
D: NA
length: 16
CDR3: CASSFPGRMGTDTQYF
DNA: TGTGCCAGCAGCTTCCCGGGTAGGATGGGCACAGATACGCAGTATTTT

size: NA
V: TRBV6-2/TRBV6-3
J: TRBJ1-3
D: NA
length: 14
CDR3: CASSSRDDGNTIYF
DNA: TGTGCCAGCAGTTCGCGGGACGACGGAAACACCATATATTTT

size: NA
V: TRBV2
J: TRBJ1-1
D: NA
length: 13
CDR3: CASSEERTFEAFF
DNA: TGTGCCAGCAGTGAAGAGCGTACCTTTGAAGCTTTCTTT

size: NA
V: TRBV19
J: TRBJ2-3
D: TRBD2
length: 14
CDR3: CASNGLAGADTQYF
DNA: TGTGCCAGTAACGGGCTAGCGGGAGCAGATACGCAGTATTTT

size: NA
V: TRBV15
J: TRBJ1-5
D: NA
length: 15
CDR3: CATSRDLGGGQPQHF
DNA: TGTGCCACCAGCAGAGATCTAGGAGGAGGTCAGCCCCAGCATTTT

size: NA
V: TRBV27
J: TRBJ1-4
D: TRBD1
length: 18
CDR3: CASSPLGQGAQIGEKLFF
DNA: TGTGCCAGCAGCCCTCTGGGACAGGGGGCGCAAATCGGAGAAAAACTGTTTTTT

size: NA
V: TRBV19
J: TRBJ2-5
D: NA
length: 16
CDR3: CASSMFGTPTQETQYF
DNA: TGTGCCAGTAGTATGTTTGGGACACCCACGCAAGAGACCCAGTACTTC

size: NA
V: TRBV13
J: TRBJ2-7
D: NA
length: 15
CDR3: CASSPPAPRGAQQYF
DNA: TGTGCCAGCAGCCCCCCTGCCCCCCGGGGGGCCCAGCAGTACTTC

size: NA
V: TRBV5-8
J: TRBJ1-2
D: TRBD1
length: 16
CDR3: CASSSPGQSGAYGYTF
DNA: TGTGCCAGCAGCTCGCCGGGACAGTCGGGCGCATATGGCTACACCTTC

size: NA
V: TRBV6-2/TRBV6-3
J: TRBJ2-7
D: TRBD2
length: 15
CDR3: CASSYPTSGRGEQYF
DNA: TGTGCCAGCAGTTACCCGACTAGCGGGAGAGGCGAGCAGTACTTC

size: NA
V: TRBV21-1
J: TRBJ2-7
D: NA
length: 14
CDR3: CASSKVRTDYEQYF
DNA: TGTGCCAGCAGCAAAGTACGGACAGACTACGAGCAGTACTTC

size: NA
V: TRBV5-6
J: TRBJ2-3
D: TRBD2
length: 15
CDR3: CASSPISGGLDTQYF
DNA: TGTGCCAGCAGCCCAATCAGCGGGGGGTTAGATACGCAGTATTTT

size: NA
V: TRBV2
J: TRBJ2-5
D: TRBD1
length: 15
CDR3: CASRKGQGVAETQYF
DNA: TGTGCCAGCAGAAAGGGACAGGGGGTAGCAGAGACCCAGTACTTC